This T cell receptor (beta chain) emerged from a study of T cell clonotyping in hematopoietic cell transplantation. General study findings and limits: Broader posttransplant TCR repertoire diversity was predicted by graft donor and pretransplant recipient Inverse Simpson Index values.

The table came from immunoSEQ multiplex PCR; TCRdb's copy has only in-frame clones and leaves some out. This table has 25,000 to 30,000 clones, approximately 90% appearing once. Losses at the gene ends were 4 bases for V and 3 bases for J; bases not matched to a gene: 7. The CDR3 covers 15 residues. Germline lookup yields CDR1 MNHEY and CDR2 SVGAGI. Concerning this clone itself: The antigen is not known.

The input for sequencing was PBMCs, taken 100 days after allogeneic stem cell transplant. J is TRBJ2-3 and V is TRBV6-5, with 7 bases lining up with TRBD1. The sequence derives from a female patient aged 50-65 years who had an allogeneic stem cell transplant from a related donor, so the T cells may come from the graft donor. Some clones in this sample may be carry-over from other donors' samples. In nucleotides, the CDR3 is TGTGCCAGCAGTTCAGGGGGTGTGGAAACAGATACGCAGTATTTT. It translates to CASSSGGVETDTQYF.